The source of this T cell receptor beta chain is a study of human versus mouse CDR3 diversity and MHC coevolution (dated 2017 in TCRdb). Study-wide context: According to reports, the immunoSEQ assay detects one in 200,000 T cells and minimizes multiplex PCR amplification bias. Three healthy volunteer blood donors made up the human cohort, with one aged 30 to 40, one aged 40 to 50 and one aged 60 to 70 at collection. Human naive CD4 T cell repertoires served as a reference for TCR selection on multiple MHC II alleles, compared against human-TCR-locus transgenic mice with single MHC II. Across mouse and human samples, each sample had between about 5.5 x 10^6 and 1.7 x 10^7 valid reads.

The QIAGEN blood and tissue kit was used to extract genomic DNA from the sorted cells, and that DNA was then quantified on a NanoDrop 1000. Using multiplex PCR of genomic DNA, the immunoSEQ platform deep sequenced and quantified the TCR alpha and beta chains. As for the original processing: Annotation of the TCR sequences relied on IMGT gene and region definitions. Out-of-frame rearrangements were used as a proxy for the preselection repertoire and compared with in-frame clonotypes. The iCHAO1 estimator supplied with the immunoSEQ platform was used to estimate repertoire size. A Gini index based on the Lorenz curve was applied to in-frame amino acid clonotypes to measure clonal inequality. Shared clonotypes were counted with the intersect function of the R package tcR, and similarity was scored with the Jaccard index. The R prcomp function was used without normalization to run principal component analysis of V, J and V-J usage frequencies. TCRdb carries this immuneACCESS record with in-frame sequences only. Its versions omit some clonotypes, under half of them owing to an unresolved V gene in the studies checked, with the rest unexplained. V and J calls and clone size are copied from that table; D and trimming were computed from the DNA. Here the sample has around 77,000 clones; under 95% occur a single time. The leading ten clones occupy roughly 0.16% of the sample.

Overall results and qualifications from the work: Among all compared groups, most of the three human donors had the lowest clonal inequality scores. The largest TCR beta repertoire according to iCHAO1 estimates belonged to humans, at about 1.5 million clonotypes, a result attributed likely to selection by multiple MHC II molecules. On average, humans had more CDR3 deletions and insertions than mice did, pointing to greater exonuclease and TdT activity. Repertoire diversity was not regarded as directly comparable between humans and mice because human T cells were selected on roughly 6 MHC II alleles.

Fluorescence-activated cell sorting was used to isolate naive CD4 T cells, defined as CD45RO-negative and CD62L-positive, from PBMCs. Approximately 50 ml of fresh peripheral blood was collected from each donor, and PBMCs were isolated by Ficoll density centrifugation. Cells were sorted on a FACSAria III instrument, and every sample had a purity above 85%. Worth noting for this clone: It has no known antigen specificity. Base qualities are missing; no much larger clone stands one base away.

Unmatched junction bases come to 10, with V trimmed by 10 bases and J by 5 bases. The CDR3 starts with the cysteine, ends with the phenylalanine, and has 14 residues. Here the CDR3 DNA is all that survives: 42 bases in frame from base 1. CDR1 MNHEY and CDR2 SVGAGI were looked up in the germline V gene. Sample: naive CD4+ T cells from blood. According to the study, the label for this sample's cell subset or site signals: CD45RO-negative CD62L-positive naive CD4 T cells. The sequence joins TRBV6-5 to TRBJ2-5; 10 bases in the junction line up with TRBD2. This receptor was obtained from a person between 25 and 70 years old in good health. The CDR3 sequence is CATRERGGGETQYF. The DNA sequence is TGTGCCACCAGGGAGCGGGGGGGCGGGGAGACCCAGTACTTC.